These 14 T cell receptor beta chains share one sample of origin, sequenced in a study of T cell responses to AZD1222 COVID-19 vaccine. The method was immunoSEQ multiplex PCR; TCRdb's version includes in-frame clones alone and lacks a portion of them. The sample has about 120,000 clones, roughly 88% seen once. The starting material was peripheral blood, obtained on day 0 of AZD1222 vaccination. All receptors derive from an adult in good health.

V gene TRBV7-6 combines with J gene TRBJ1-6; 7 nucleotides match TRBD1. The CDR3 has 16 residues. In germline, CDR1 is SGHVS, CDR2 FNYEAQ. V shed 4 bases and J 7 bases; nucleotides not matched to a gene: 10. In DNA, the CDR3 is TGTGCCAGCAGCTCGCGCGGACAGGTTAAGAATTCACCCCTCCACTTT. It translates to CASSSRGQVKNSPLHF.

The chain recombines TRBV14 with TRBJ1-6; 7 positions agree with TRBD1. This CDR3 spans 14 amino acids. Germline assignment: CDR1 SGHDN and CDR2 FVKESK. Trimming cost V 4 bases and J 4 bases; bases outside gene matches: 1. This chain's CDR3 is CASSPGQYNSPLHF. The DNA of the CDR3 is TGTGCCAGCAGCCCGGGACAGTATAATTCACCCCTCCACTTT.

The V gene is TRBV29-1, the J gene TRBJ1-5; maybe TRBD1 (5 bases). Looked up from germline, CDR1 is SQVTM and CDR2 is ANQGSEA. The V gene lost 7 bases and the J gene lost 4 bases, with 14 bases spanning the gap. This CDR3 region has 13 residues. CDR3 sequence (DNA): TGCAGCGCCCTAGGGGAAAGTAATCAGCCCCAGCATTTT. Amino acid sequence: CSALGESNQPQHF.

This rearrangement joins TRBV5-4 to TRBJ2-1; 7 bases line up with TRBD2. The CDR3 consists of 13 residues. The V gene end was trimmed by 3 bases and the J gene end by 13 bases; junction bases not matched to a gene: 10. Germline V gives CDR1 SGHNT, CDR2 YYREEE (reference sequence). The CDR3 loop is CASSSGLVAPQFF. In nucleotides, the CDR3 is TGTGCCAGCAGCTCCGGACTAGTAGCGCCACAGTTCTTC.

This clone came up a few times. The chain employs TRBV29-1 and TRBJ1-2; no definite D call. CDR1 and CDR2 (germline): SQVTM, ANQGSEA. This CDR3 is 14 amino acids long. Trimming shortened V by 2 bases and J by 3 bases, and 13 bases separated the two germline ends. CDR3 nucleotides: TGCAGCGTTGAAAGTATCTCGGAGCACTATGGCTACACCTTC. Encoded protein: CSVESISEHYGYTF. Full variable domain (outside the CDR3, taken from reference TRBV29-1 and TRBJ1-2): SAVISQKPSRDICQRGTSLTIQCQVDSQVTMMFWYRQQPGQSLTLIATANQGSEATYESGFVIDKFPISRPNLTFSTLTVSNMSPEDSSIYLCSVESISEHYGYTFGSGTRLTVV.

In this sample, this clone turned up once. This chain connects TRBV3-1 (or the pseudogene TRBV3-2) to TRBJ2-5, with TRBD2 matching over 12 bases. This CDR3 is 17 amino acids long. After removal of 1 base from V and 5 bases from J, the junction contained 8 bases not matched to a gene. Germline V lookup: CDR1 LGHDT, CDR2 YNNKEL (reference sequence). The CDR3 bases are TGTGCCAGCAGCCAAGGACTAGCGGGGGCCAATGGGGAGACCCAGTACTTC. Its translation is CASSQGLAGANGETQYF.

This sequence joins TRBV4-2 and TRBJ1-3; D is unclear. V dropped 4 bases and J dropped 0 bases, with 10 bases sitting between them. There are 15 residues in the CDR3. Germline-derived CDR1 and CDR2 are LGHNA and YNFKEQ. Written as DNA, the CDR3 is TGTGCCAGCAGCCGAGGAGATAGCTCTGGAAACACCATATATTTT. Translated: CASSRGDSSGNTIYF.

The chain couples TRBV7-2 to TRBJ1-2; D may be TRBD1 (5 bases). Germline loops: CDR1 SGHTA, CDR2 FQGNSA. This CDR3 spans 13 amino acids. V lost 4 bases and J lost 3, with 9 bases in between. CDR3 sequence: CASSSGTDYGYTF. In nucleotides, the CDR3 is TGTGCCAGCAGCTCCGGGACCGACTATGGCTACACCTTC. The whole variable domain, remainder taken from reference TRBV7-2 and TRBJ1-2, is GAGVSQSPSNKVTEKGKDVELRCDPISGHTALYWYRQSLGQGLEFLIYFQGNSAPDKSGLPSDRFSAERTGGSVSTLTIQRTQQEDSAVYLCASSSGTDYGYTFGSGTRLTVV.

The V gene is TRBV5-1, the J gene TRBJ2-2; TRBD1 agrees at 10 bases. J gave up 5 bases and V 2 bases, and 6 bases lay outside the gene matches. This CDR3 is built from 16 residues. Germline V gives CDR1 SGHRS, CDR2 YFSETQ. CDR3 in amino acids: CASSLYGQGGTGELFF. CDR3 sequence (DNA): TGCGCCAGCAGCTTATATGGACAGGGGGGAACCGGGGAGCTGTTTTTT.

The V and J genes are TRBV5-8 and TRBJ1-2, with D uncertain. The germline CDR1 and CDR2 sequences are SGHTS and YDEGEE. The CDR3 spans 8 residues. V dropped 8 bases and J dropped 8 bases, with 4 bases sitting between them. The CDR3 loop is CASGGYTF. DNA for the CDR3: TGTGCCAGTGGGGGCTACACCTTC.

The rearrangement uses TRBV7-2 and TRBJ1-3; D uncertain. This CDR3 has 15 residues. Germline lookup yields CDR1 SGHTA and CDR2 FQGNSA. V lost 5 bases and J lost 0, with 11 bases in between. The CDR3 here is CASSVDGLSGNTIYF. In nucleotides, the CDR3 is TGTGCCAGCAGCGTTGACGGACTCTCTGGAAACACCATATATTTT.

The rearrangement joins TRBV12-3 or TRBV12-4 to TRBJ1-1, with D unresolved. The V end lost 5 bases, the J end lost 4 bases, and 11 bases lay between the germline ends. The CDR3 covers 13 residues. The CDR3, as DNA: TGTGCCAGCAGTCCCTGGGTGGGCACTGAAGCTTTCTTT. Translation: CASSPWVGTEAFF.

V is TRBV7-9 and J is TRBJ1-1; no reliable D call. The germline gives CDR1 SEHNR, CDR2 FQNEAQ (reference sequence). CDR3 length equals 12 residues. Trimming stripped 1 base from V and 11 bases from J, with 11 bases between. CDR3 sequence reads: CASSLETAGAFF. The CDR3 DNA reads as TGTGCCAGCAGCTTAGAGACCGCCGGGGCTTTCTTT.

This chain links TRBV5-6 with TRBJ2-2; D unclear. Trimming removed 1 base from V and 9 bases from J, with 7 bases in between. The CDR3 sequence is 12 residues long. CDR1 and CDR2 (germline): SGHDT, YYEEEE. The CDR3 here is CASSLSERELFF. The CDR3 region has the DNA TGTGCCAGCAGCTTGTCAGAACGGGAGCTGTTTTTT.